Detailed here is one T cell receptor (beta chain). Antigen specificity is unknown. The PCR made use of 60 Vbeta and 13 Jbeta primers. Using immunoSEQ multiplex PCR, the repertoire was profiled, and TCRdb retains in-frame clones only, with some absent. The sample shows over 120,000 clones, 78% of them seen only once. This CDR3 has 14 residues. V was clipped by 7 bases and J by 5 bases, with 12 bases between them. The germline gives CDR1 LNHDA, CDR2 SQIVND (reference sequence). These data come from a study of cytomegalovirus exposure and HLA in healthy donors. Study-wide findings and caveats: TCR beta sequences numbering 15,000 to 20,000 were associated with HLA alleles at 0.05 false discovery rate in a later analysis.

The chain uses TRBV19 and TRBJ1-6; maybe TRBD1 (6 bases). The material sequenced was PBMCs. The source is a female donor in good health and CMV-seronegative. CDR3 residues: CASNHRVDNSPLHF. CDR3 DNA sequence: TGTGCCAGTAACCACAGGGTCGATAATTCACCCCTCCACTTT. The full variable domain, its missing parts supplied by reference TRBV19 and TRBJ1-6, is DGGITQSPKYLFRKEGQNVTLSCEQNLNHDAMYWYRQDPGQGLRLIYYSQIVNDFQKGDIAEGYSVSREKKESFPLTVTSAQKNPTAFYLCASNHRVDNSPLHFGNGTRLTVT.